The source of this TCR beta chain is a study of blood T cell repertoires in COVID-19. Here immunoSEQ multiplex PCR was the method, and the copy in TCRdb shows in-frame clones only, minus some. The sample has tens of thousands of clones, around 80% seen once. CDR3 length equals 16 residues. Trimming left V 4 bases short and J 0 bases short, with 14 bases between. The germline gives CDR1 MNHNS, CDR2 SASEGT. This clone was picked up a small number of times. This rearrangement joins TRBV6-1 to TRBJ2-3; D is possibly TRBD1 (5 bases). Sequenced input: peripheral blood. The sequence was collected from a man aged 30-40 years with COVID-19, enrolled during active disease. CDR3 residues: CASSAYSGLSTDTQYF. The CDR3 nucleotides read TGTGCCAGCAGTGCCTACTCAGGGCTTAGCACAGATACGCAGTATTTT.